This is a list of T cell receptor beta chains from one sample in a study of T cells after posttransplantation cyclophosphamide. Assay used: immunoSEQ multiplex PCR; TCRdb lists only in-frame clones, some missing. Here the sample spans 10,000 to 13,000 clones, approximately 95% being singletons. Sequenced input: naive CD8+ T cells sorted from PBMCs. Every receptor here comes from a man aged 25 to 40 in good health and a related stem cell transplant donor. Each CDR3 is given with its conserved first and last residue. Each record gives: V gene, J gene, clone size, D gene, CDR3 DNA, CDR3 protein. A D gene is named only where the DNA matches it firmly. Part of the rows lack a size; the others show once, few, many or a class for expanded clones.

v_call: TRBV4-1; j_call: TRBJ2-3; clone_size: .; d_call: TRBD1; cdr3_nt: TGCGCCAGCAGCGATAGACAGGGGGAGACAGATACGCAGTATTTT; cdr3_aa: CASSDRQGETDTQYF
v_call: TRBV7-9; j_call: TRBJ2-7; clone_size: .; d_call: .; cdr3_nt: TGTGCCAGCACCAAAAACCGGGAGCAGTACTTC; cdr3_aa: CASTKNREQYF
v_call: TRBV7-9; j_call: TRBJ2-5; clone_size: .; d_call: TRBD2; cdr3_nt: TGTGCCAGCAGCCCGGGAGGGAGCGGGGGGCCCAACCAAGAGACCCAGTACTTC; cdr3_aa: CASSPGGSGGPNQETQYF
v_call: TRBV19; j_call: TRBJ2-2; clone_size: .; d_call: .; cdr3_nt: TGTGCCAGTAGTGCACTACTAGAGATCCCCGGGGAGCTGTTTTTT; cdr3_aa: CASSALLEIPGELFF
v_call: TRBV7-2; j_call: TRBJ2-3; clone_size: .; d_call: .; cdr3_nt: TGTGCCAGCAGCTCCCATATGGGGCCTAGCACAGATACGCAGTATTTT; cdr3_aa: CASSSHMGPSTDTQYF
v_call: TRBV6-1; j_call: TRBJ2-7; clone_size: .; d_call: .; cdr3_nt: TGTGCCAGCAGTGAGGCAGAAAGTCCCTACGAGCAGTACTTC; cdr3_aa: CASSEAESPYEQYF
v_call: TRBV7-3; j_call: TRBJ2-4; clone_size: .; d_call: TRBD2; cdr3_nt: TGTGCCAGCAGCTCGGGGACTATAGCCAAAAACATTCAGTACTTC; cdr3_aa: CASSSGTIAKNIQYF
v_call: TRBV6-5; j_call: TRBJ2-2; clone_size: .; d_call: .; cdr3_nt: TGTGCCAGCAGTCCCAGGGGGGCCGACACCGGGGAGCTGTTTTTT; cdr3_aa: CASSPRGADTGELFF
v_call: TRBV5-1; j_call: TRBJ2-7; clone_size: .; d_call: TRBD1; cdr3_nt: TGCGCCAGCAGCCTCGGACAGGGGCAGGACGAGCAGTACTTC; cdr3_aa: CASSLGQGQDEQYF
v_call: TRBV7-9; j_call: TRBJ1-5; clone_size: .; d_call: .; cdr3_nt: TGTGCCAGCAGCCAGGGAGGGTCGGTTAGGCCCCAGCATTTT; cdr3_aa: CASSQGGSVRPQHF
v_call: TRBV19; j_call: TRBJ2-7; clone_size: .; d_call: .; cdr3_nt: TGTGCCAGTAGTATGAGCGGAAATGCCTACGAGCAGTACTTC; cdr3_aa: CASSMSGNAYEQYF
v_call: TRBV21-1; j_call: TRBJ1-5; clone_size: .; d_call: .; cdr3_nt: TGTGCCAGCAGCAAGAGACACAGGGGGTGCAATCAGCCCCAGCATTTT; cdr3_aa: CASSKRHRGCNQPQHF
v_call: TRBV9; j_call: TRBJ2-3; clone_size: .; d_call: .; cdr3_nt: TGTGCCAGCAGCGGCCAGGGAGGCGGTACAGATACGCAGTATTTT; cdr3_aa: CASSGQGGGTDTQYF
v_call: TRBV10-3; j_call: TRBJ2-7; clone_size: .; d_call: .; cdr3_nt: TGTGCCATCAGTGAAGCAGGGGGGTCCTACGAGCAGTACTTC; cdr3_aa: CAISEAGGSYEQYF
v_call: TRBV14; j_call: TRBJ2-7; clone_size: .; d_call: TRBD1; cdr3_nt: TGTGCCAGCAGCCATAAAACCGGGACAGGGGGATTCTACGAGCAGTACTTC; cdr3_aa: CASSHKTGTGGFYEQYF
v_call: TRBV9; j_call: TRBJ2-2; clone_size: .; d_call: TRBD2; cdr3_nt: TGTGCCAGCAGCCCCCAAGGAGCGGGGGCGAACACCGGGGAGCTGTTTTTT; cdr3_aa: CASSPQGAGANTGELFF
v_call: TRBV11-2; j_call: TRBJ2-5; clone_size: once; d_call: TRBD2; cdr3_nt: TGTGCCAGCAGCTCCTTCTCTCTAGCGGGGGTACAAGAGACCCAGTACTTC; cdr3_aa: CASSSFSLAGVQETQYF
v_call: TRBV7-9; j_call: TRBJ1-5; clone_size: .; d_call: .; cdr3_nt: TGTGCCAGCAGCTTAGCGGGACATGATCAGCCCCAGCATTTT; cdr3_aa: CASSLAGHDQPQHF
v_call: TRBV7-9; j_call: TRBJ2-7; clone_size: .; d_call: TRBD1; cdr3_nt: TGTGCCAGCAGCTTCGACAGGGCCTACGAGCAGTACTTC; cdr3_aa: CASSFDRAYEQYF
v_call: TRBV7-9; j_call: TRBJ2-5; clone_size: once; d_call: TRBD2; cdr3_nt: TGTGCCAGCAGCTTTTCAGCGGGGGGGTACCAAGAGACCCAGTACTTC; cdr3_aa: CASSFSAGGYQETQYF
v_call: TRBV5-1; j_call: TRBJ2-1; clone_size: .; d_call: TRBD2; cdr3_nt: TGCGCCAGCAGGTTAAGCGGGGGGGTCTACAATGAGCAGTTCTTC; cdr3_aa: CASRLSGGVYNEQFF
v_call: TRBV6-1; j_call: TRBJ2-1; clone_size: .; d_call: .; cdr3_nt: TGTGCCAGCAGTGAAGCGAGGATAGATGAGCAGTTCTTC; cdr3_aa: CASSEARIDEQFF
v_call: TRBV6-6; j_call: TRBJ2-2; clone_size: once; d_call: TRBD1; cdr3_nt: TGTGCCAGCAGTGAGCTGACAGGGGCTTCCGGGGAGCTGTTTTTT; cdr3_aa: CASSELTGASGELFF
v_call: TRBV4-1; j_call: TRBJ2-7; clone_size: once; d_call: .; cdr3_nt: TGCGCCAGCAGCCAAGCGGTTCAGGCGGGCGAAGGAGATTACGAGCAGTACTTC; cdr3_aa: CASSQAVQAGEGDYEQYF
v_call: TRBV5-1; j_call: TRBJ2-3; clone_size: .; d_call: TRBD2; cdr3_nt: TGCGCCAGCAGCACCGGACTAGCGGGGGAGAAAGATACGCAGTATTTT; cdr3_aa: CASSTGLAGEKDTQYF
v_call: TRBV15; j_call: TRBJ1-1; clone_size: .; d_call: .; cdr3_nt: TGTGCCACCAGCAGAGATCCCCGTGACACTGAAGCTTTCTTT; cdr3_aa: CATSRDPRDTEAFF
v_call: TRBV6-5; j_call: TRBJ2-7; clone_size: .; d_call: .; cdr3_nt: TGTGCCAGCAGTTTTGGGGAGGACGCCTACGAGCAGTACTTC; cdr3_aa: CASSFGEDAYEQYF
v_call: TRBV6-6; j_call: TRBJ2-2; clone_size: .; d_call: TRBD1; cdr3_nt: TGTGCCAGCGGGCCAAGGGGGCTTGGCACCGGGGAGCTGTTTTTT; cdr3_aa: CASGPRGLGTGELFF
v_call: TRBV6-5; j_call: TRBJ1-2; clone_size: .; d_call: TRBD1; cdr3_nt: TGTGCCAGCAGTTCAGGGGGCATTGGCTACACCTTC; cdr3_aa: CASSSGGIGYTF
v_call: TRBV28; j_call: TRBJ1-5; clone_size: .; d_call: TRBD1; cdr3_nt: TGTGCCAGCAGTTCGACAGGGGTAGACCAGCCCCAGCATTTT; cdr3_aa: CASSSTGVDQPQHF
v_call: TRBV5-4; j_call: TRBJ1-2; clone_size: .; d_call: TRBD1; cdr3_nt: TGTGCCAGCAGCCGGGACAGGGTGGACTATGGCTACACCTTC; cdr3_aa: CASSRDRVDYGYTF
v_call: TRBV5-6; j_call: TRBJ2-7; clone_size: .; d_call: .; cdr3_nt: TGTGCCAGCAGCTTGGAGGCAGGGGAGTACTCCTCCTACGAGCAGTACTTC; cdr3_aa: CASSLEAGEYSSYEQYF
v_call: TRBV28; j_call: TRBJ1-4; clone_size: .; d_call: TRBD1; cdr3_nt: TGTGCCAGCACCAGTCACCAGGGGGCGTTGACTAATGAAAAACTGTTTTTT; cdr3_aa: CASTSHQGALTNEKLFF
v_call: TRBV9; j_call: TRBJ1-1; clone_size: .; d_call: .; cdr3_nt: TGTGCCAGCAGCGTAGTAGGGGGTAACACTGAAGCTTTCTTT; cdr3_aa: CASSVVGGNTEAFF
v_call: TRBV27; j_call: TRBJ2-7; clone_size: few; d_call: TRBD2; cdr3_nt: TGTGCCAGCACCTCGGGGACTACGGGGGGGGCCTACCACGAGCAGTACTTC; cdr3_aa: CASTSGTTGGAYHEQYF
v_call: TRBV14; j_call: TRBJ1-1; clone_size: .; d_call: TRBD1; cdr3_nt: TGTGCCAGCAGCCAAGTACAGGGGCGAAACACTGAAGCTTTCTTT; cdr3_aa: CASSQVQGRNTEAFF
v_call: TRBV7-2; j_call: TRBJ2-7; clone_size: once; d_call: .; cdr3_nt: TGTGCCAGCAGCTTAGTCCCTTCCTACGAGCAGTACTTC; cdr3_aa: CASSLVPSYEQYF
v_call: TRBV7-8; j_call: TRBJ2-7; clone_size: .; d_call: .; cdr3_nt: TGTGCCAGCAGCAGTCCGGACAGATCCACCTACGAGCAGTACTTC; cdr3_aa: CASSSPDRSTYEQYF
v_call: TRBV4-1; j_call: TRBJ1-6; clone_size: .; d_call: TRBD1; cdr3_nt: TGCGCCAGCAGCCAACAGGGGGCTTATTCACCCCTCCACTTT; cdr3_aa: CASSQQGAYSPLHF
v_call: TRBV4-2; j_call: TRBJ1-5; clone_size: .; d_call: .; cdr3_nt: TGTGCCAGCAGCCAAGATAGCGGGGGCAATCAGCCCCAGCATTTT; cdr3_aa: CASSQDSGGNQPQHF
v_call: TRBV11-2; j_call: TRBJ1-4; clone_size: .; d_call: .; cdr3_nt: TGTGCCAGCAGCTTAGCACCAGGGTCTAATGAAAAACTGTTTTTT; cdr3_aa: CASSLAPGSNEKLFF
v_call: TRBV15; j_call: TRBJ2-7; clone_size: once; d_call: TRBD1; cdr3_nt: TGTGCCACCAGCAGAGGACAGGGATCCTACGAGCAGTACTTC; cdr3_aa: CATSRGQGSYEQYF
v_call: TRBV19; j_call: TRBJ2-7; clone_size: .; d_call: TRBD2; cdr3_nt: TGTGCCAGTAGTCCTGGACTAGGAACGACTTACGAGCAGTACTTC; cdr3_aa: CASSPGLGTTYEQYF
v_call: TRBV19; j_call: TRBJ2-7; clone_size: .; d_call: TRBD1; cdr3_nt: TGTGCCAGTAGTATACGAGGACAGGGGGGCTACGAGCAGTACTTC; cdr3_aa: CASSIRGQGGYEQYF
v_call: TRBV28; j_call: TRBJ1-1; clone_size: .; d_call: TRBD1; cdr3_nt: TGTGCCAGCAGACATAAGGGACAGGGGGGATCTGAAGCTTTCTTT; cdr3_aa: CASRHKGQGGSEAFF
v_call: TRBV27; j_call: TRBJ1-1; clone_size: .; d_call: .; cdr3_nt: TGTGCCAGCAGTTTACGTGGAGCAATGAACACTGAAGCTTTCTTT; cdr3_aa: CASSLRGAMNTEAFF
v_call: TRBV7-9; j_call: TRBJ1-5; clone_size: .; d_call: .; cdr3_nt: TGTGCCAGCAGCTTCTTGTCGTCCAATCAGCCCCAGCATTTT; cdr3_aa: CASSFLSSNQPQHF
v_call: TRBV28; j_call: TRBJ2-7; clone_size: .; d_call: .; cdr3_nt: TGTGCCAGCAGTTCTACAGGGAGAGTCGACGAGCAGTACTTC; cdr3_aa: CASSSTGRVDEQYF
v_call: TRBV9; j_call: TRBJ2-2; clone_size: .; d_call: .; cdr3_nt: TGTGCCAGCAGCGTAGAAGGGCAGGGGGGTACCGGGGAGCTGTTTTTT; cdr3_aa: CASSVEGQGGTGELFF
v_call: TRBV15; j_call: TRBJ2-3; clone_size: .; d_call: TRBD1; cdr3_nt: TGTGCCACCAGGGACAGGGGGCTACAAGATACGCAGTATTTT; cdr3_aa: CATRDRGLQDTQYF
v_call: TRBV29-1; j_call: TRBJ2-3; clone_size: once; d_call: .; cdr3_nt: TGCAGCGTTTTAACTGGGGAAGGGGACACAGATACGCAGTATTTT; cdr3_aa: CSVLTGEGDTDTQYF
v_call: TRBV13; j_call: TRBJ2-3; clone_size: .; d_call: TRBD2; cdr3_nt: TGTGCCAGCAGCTTAGGTCTAGCGGGGGGAAGCACAGATACGCAGTATTTT; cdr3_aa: CASSLGLAGGSTDTQYF